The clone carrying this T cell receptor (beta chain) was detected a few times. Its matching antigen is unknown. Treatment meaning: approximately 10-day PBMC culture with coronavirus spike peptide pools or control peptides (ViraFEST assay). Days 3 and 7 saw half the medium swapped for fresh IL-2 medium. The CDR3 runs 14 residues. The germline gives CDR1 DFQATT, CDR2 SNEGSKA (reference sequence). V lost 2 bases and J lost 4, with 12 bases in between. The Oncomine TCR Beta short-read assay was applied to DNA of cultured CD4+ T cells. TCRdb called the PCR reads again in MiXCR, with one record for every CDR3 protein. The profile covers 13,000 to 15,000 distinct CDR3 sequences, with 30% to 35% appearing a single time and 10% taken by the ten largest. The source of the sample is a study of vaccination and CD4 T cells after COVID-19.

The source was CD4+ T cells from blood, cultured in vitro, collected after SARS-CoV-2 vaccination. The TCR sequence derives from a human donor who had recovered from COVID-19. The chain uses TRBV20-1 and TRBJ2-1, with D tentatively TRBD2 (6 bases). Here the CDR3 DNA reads TGCAGTGCTAGAATCGGGACTGGTTACAATGAGCAGTTCTTC. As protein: CSARIGTGYNEQFF.